A selection of T cell receptor beta chains follows, all from one sample in a study of blood T cells in healthy people across ages. Each CDR3 protein is one row after TCRdb ran MiXCR on the 5' RACE reads. The sample shows 850,000 to 1,100,000 distinct CDR3 sequences, under 40% of them seen only once. Sample: blood. The source is a man aged 18 to 35 in good health. CDR3s include the opening cysteine and the closing phenylalanine or tryptophan. D genes are given only for firm matches. The size of a clone is reported for some rows only, either as once, few or many, or as a class for expanded clones.

>TRBV11-2|NA|TRBJ2-5|NA
CASGTASPGTQYF
TGTGCCAGCGGGACGGCCTCCCCAGGGACCCAGTACTTC
>TRBV7-9|many|TRBJ1-5|NA
CASSRDRSNQPQHF
TGTGCCAGCAGTCGGGACCGGAGCAATCAGCCCCAGCATTTT
>TRBV7-2|NA|TRBJ1-2|NA
CASGFQGVGGYTF
TGTGCCAGCGGATTTCAGGGTGTTGGTGGCTACACCTTC
>TRBV7-9|NA|TRBJ2-1|TRBD1
CASSLGGGSDNEQFF
TGTGCCAGCAGCTTAGGAGGGGGCTCTGACAATGAGCAGTTCTTC
>TRBV12-3/TRBV12-4|few|TRBJ1-1|NA
CASSPGITAEAFF
TGTGCCAGCAGCCCGGGTATAACCGCTGAAGCTTTCTTT
>TRBV28|NA|TRBJ2-1|TRBD2
CASSPGVAGYSYNEQFF
TGTGCCAGCAGTCCCGGGGTAGCGGGGTACTCCTACAATGAGCAGTTCTTC
>TRBV10-3|NA|TRBJ2-3|NA
CAIIKGQQNTDTQYF
TGTGCCATCATTAAGGGCCAACAAAACACAGATACGCAGTATTTT
>TRBV7-2|NA|TRBJ2-3|TRBD2
CASSLLVPGLSTDTQYF
TGTGCCAGCAGCTTACTTGTCCCGGGACTAAGCACAGATACGCAGTATTTT
>TRBV6-5|NA|TRBJ1-1|TRBD1
CASSYGPGQGKWRYTEAFF
TGTGCCAGCAGTTACGGTCCCGGACAGGGAAAGTGGAGATACACTGAAGCTTTCTTT
>TRBV9|NA|TRBJ2-7|NA
CASSVVLRYEQYF
TGTGCTAGCAGCGTAGTGCTCCGCTACGAGCAGTACTTC
>TRBV4-2|NA|TRBJ2-7|TRBD2
CASSQGLSGASYNEQYF
TGTGCCAGCAGCCAAGGACTTAGCGGGGCGTCCTACAATGAGCAGTACTTC
>TRBV4-2|NA|TRBJ1-2|NA
CASSQETDLGYYGYTF
TGTGCCAGCAGCCAAGAGACCGACCTAGGGTACTATGGCTACACCTTC
>TRBV11-2|NA|TRBJ2-5|TRBD2
CASSLLRGLAGGRFDQETQYF
TGTGCCAGCAGCTTGCTAAGAGGACTAGCGGGGGGGCGGTTCGACCAAGAGACCCAGTACTTC
>TRBV6-5|few|TRBJ2-7|NA
CASSYGGGEYEQYF
TGTGCCAGCAGTTACGGAGGGGGAGAGTACGAGCAGTACTTC
>TRBV12-3/TRBV12-4|many|TRBJ1-2|NA
CASRGPGSGYTF
TGTGCCAGCAGAGGACCAGGGAGCGGCTACACCTTC
>TRBV7-6|NA|TRBJ2-2|NA
CASSLGATETGELFF
TGTGCCAGCAGCTTAGGGGCGACAGAGACCGGGGAGCTGTTTTTT
>TRBV20-1|NA|TRBJ1-6|TRBD1
CSARGPVQGDFYNSPLHF
TGCAGTGCTAGAGGGCCAGTACAGGGGGATTTCTATAATTCACCCCTCCACTTT
>TRBV5-1|NA|TRBJ1-1|NA
CASSRSRDTEAFF
TGCGCCAGCAGCCGATCCAGGGACACTGAAGCTTTCTTT
>TRBV20-1|few|TRBJ2-5|NA
CSASLSALGTQYF
TGCAGTGCTAGCCTATCTGCCTTGGGGACCCAGTACTTC
>TRBV10-3|few|TRBJ1-1|NA
CAISERRVGGFTEAFF
TGTGCCATCAGTGAGCGGCGCGTTGGGGGGTTCACTGAAGCTTTCTTT
>TRBV12-3/TRBV12-4|few|TRBJ1-4|NA
CASRLTDTNEKLFF
TGTGCCAGCAGATTGACGGATACTAATGAAAAACTGTTTTTT
>TRBV7-2|few|TRBJ2-3|NA
CASSLARVSDTQYF
TGTGCCAGCAGCTTAGCCAGGGTATCAGATACGCAGTATTTT
>TRBV5-1|NA|TRBJ1-4|NA
CASSLETYGEKLFF
TGCGCCAGCAGCTTGGAGACCTACGGGGAAAAACTGTTTTTT
>TRBV6-2/TRBV6-3|NA|TRBJ1-2|NA
CASTTLRAHYGYTF
TGTGCCAGCACCACCCTGCGGGCTCACTATGGCTACACCTTC
>TRBV28|few|TRBJ1-4|NA
CASSEDRRLSTNEKLFF
TGTGCCAGCAGCGAAGACCGTAGGCTTTCAACTAATGAAAAACTGTTTTTT
>TRBV24-1|once|TRBJ2-5|NA
CATSDLRGETQYF
TGTGCCACCAGTGATTTAAGGGGAGAGACCCAGTACTTC
>TRBV7-2|many|TRBJ1-2|NA
CASSFPVGGYTF
TGTGCCAGCAGCTTTCCCGTAGGAGGCTACACCTTC
>TRBV12-3/TRBV12-4|many|TRBJ1-4|NA
CASTNGRDEKLFF
TGTGCCAGCACCAATGGCAGGGACGAAAAACTGTTTTTT
>TRBV20-1|NA|TRBJ2-7|NA
CSARAGPTYEQYF
TGCAGTGCTAGAGCCGGGCCTACCTACGAGCAGTACTTC
>TRBV11-2|NA|TRBJ1-2|NA
CASSPSKHRRDGYTF
TGTGCCAGCAGCCCGTCTAAACATCGGAGGGATGGCTACACCTTC
>TRBV7-2|many|TRBJ2-3|TRBD1
CASSQSGTVSTDTQYF
TGTGCCAGCAGCCAGTCCGGGACAGTCAGCACAGATACGCAGTATTTT
>TRBV14|few|TRBJ1-2|TRBD1
CASSRQGFNYGYTF
TGTGCCAGCAGCCGACAGGGGTTCAACTATGGCTACACCTTC
>TRBV6-2/TRBV6-3|NA|TRBJ2-2|NA
CASSYSRGHTGELFF
TGTGCCAGCAGTTACTCGCGGGGGCACACCGGGGAGCTGTTTTTT
>TRBV11-2|NA|TRBJ1-5|NA
CASSLGFGGNNQPQHF
TGTGCCAGCAGCTTAGGTTTTGGGGGCAACAATCAGCCCCAGCATTTT
>TRBV12-3/TRBV12-4|NA|TRBJ2-1|TRBD1
CASSLDRGSISISYNEQFF
TGTGCCAGCAGCCTCGACAGGGGGTCCATCTCTATCTCCTACAATGAGCAGTTCTTC